The rows below give T cell receptor beta chains drawn from one sample of a study of blood T cell repertoires in COVID-19. Some clones are missing from TCRdb's copy, which holds only in-frame ones; the method was immunoSEQ multiplex PCR. The sample has 200,000 to 300,000 clones, 87% seen once. What was sequenced was peripheral blood. These receptors originate from a woman between 35 and 50 years old who had recovered from COVID-19. The CDR3 runs from the conserved cysteine through the conserved F or W. A D gene is named only where the DNA matches it firmly. Part of the rows lack a size; the others show once, few, many or a class for expanded clones.

>TRBD2|TRBV2|TRBJ2-3|-|15
TGTGCCAGCACCCCTAGCGGGGCGAGCACAGATACGCAGTATTTT
CASTPSGASTDTQYF
>-|TRBV19|TRBJ1-2|-|13
TGTGCCAGTAGTCCCAGCGGCGGCTATGGCTACACCTTC
CASSPSGGYGYTF
>-|TRBV3-1/TRBV3-2|TRBJ1-2|few|16
TGTGCCAGCAGCCAAGATGTGGCTTTGGAGTCCTATGGCTACACCTTC
CASSQDVALESYGYTF
>-|TRBV10-1|TRBJ1-1|many|12
TGCGCCAGCAGTCAGCGACGGACTGAAGCTTTCTTT
CASSQRRTEAFF
>-|TRBV7-2|TRBJ2-7|-|12
TGTGCCAGCACCCCCCCAACCGGCGAGCAGTACTTC
CASTPPTGEQYF
>-|TRBV27|TRBJ2-7|-|14
TGTGCCAGCAGTCACCAGGACAGCTCCTACGAGCAGTACTTC
CASSHQDSSYEQYF
>TRBD1|TRBV5-4|TRBJ1-2|few|14
TGTGCCAGCAGCTTTGCTCAGGGGGACTATGGCTACACCTTC
CASSFAQGDYGYTF
>-|TRBV3-1/TRBV3-2|TRBJ2-5|-|14
TGTGCCAGCTATCAAGGGGGGGCAGGAAAGACCCAGTACTTC
CASYQGGAGKTQYF
>TRBD2|TRBV5-1|TRBJ2-3|-|15
TGCGCCAGCAGCTTGGCTAGCGGGGGCACAGATACGCAGTATTTT
CASSLASGGTDTQYF
>-|TRBV4-2|TRBJ2-5|-|13
TGTGCCAGCAGCCAAGACAGGGCAGAGACCCAGTACTTC
CASSQDRAETQYF
>-|TRBV19|TRBJ1-5|-|16
TGTGCCAGTAGCACAACAGGTACCTATAGCAATCAGCCCCAGCATTTT
CASSTTGTYSNQPQHF
>-|TRBV4-3|TRBJ1-6|-|16
TGCGCCAGCAGCCAAGAAGCGTGGGGGGGAGATTCACCCCTCCACTTT
CASSQEAWGGDSPLHF
>TRBD1|TRBV10-1|TRBJ1-4|-|14
TGCGCCAGCAGTGAGTACGGGACAGATGAAAAACTGTTTTTT
CASSEYGTDEKLFF
>-|TRBV30|TRBJ1-6|-|13
TGTGCCTGGAGTGCACGGTATAATTCACCCCTCCACTTT
CAWSARYNSPLHF
>-|TRBV6-6|TRBJ2-1|-|14
TGTGCCAGCACCCCCCATGGGCTCTACAATGAGCAGTTCTTC
CASTPHGLYNEQFF
>-|TRBV19|TRBJ2-7|-|16
TGTGCCAGTAGCCCGAACCCGTCCTTCGGGGCCTACGAGCAGTACTTC
CASSPNPSFGAYEQYF
>-|TRBV2|TRBJ1-5|few|15
TGTGCCAGCAGTGATGAGCCAGGGTACAATCAGCCCCAGCATTTT
CASSDEPGYNQPQHF